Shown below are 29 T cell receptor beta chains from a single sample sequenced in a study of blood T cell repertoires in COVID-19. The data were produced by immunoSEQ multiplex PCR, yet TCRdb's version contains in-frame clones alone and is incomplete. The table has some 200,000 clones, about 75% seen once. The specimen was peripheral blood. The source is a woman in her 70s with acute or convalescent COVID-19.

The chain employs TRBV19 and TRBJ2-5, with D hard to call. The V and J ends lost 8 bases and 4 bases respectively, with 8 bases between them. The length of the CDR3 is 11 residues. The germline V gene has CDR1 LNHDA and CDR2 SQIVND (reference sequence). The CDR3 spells CASSTLETQYF. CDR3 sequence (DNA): TGTGCCAGTTCTACTCTAGAGACCCAGTACTTC.

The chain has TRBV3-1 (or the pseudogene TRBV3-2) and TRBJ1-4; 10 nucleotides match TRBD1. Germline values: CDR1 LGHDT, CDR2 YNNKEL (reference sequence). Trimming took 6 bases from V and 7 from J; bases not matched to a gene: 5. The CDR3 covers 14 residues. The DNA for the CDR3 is TGTGCCAGCAGAAGACAGGGGGCGCTTGAAAAACTGTTTTTT. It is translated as CASRRQGALEKLFF.

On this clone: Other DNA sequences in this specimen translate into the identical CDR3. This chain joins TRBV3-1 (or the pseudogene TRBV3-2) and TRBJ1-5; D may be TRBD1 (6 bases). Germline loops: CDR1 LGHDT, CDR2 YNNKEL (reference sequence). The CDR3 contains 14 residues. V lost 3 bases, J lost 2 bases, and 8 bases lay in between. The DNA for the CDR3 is TGTGCCAGCAGCCACAGGGGTGGCAATCAGCCCCAGCATTTT. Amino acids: CASSHRGGNQPQHF.

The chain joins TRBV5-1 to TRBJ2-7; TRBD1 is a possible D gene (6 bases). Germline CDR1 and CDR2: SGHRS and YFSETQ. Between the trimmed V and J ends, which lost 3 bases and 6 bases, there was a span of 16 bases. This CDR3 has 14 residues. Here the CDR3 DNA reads TGCGCCAGCAGCTCCCCCCCACAGGGTGGCGAGCAGTACTTC. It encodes CASSSPPQGGEQYF.

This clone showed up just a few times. CDR3 loop: CASSASVAGDYEQYF. The CDR3 nucleotides are TGTGCCAGCAGTGCTAGCGTAGCGGGAGACTACGAGCAGTACTTC. J is TRBJ2-7 and V is TRBV6-6; 9 bases match TRBD2. The CDR3 runs 15 residues. Per germline, CDR1 MNHNY and CDR2 SVGAGI (reference sequence). V gave up 5 bases and J gave up 3 bases; unmatched junction bases: 8.

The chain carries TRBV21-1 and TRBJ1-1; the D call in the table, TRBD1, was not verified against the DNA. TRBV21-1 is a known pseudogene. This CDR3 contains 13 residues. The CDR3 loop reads CASSKWGGTEAFF. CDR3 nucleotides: TGTGCCAGCAGCAAATGGGGCGGAACTGAAGCTTTCTTT.

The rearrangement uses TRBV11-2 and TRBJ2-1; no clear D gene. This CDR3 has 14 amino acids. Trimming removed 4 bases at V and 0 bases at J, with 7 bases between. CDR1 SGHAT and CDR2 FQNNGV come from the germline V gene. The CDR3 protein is CASSYSSSYNEQFF. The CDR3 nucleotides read TGTGCCAGCAGCTATTCGAGCTCCTACAATGAGCAGTTCTTC.

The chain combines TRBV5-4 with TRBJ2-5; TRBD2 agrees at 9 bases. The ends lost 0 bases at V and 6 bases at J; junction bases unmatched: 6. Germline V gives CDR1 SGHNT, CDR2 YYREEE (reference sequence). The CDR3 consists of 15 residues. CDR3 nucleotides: TGTGCCAGCAGCTTGGCTTCTAGCGGGACGAAGACCCAGTACTTC. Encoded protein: CASSLASSGTKTQYF.

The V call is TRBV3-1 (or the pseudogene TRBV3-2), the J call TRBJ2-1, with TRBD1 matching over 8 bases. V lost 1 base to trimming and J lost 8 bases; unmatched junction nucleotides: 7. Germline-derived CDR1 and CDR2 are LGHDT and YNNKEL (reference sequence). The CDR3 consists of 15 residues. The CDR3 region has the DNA TGTGCCAGCAGCCAAGGCGGGTCAGGGGGCTATGAGCAGTTCTTC. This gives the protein CASSQGGSGGYEQFF.

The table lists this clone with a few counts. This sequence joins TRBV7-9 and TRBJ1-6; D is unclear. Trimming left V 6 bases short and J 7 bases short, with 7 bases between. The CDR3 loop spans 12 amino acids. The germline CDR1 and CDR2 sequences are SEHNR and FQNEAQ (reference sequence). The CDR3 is CASRLQNSPLHF. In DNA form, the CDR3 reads TGTGCCAGCAGACTCCAAAATTCACCCCTCCACTTT. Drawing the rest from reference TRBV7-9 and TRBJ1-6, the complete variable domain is DTGVSQNPRHKITKRGQNVTFRCDPISEHNRLYWYRQTLGQGPEFLTYFQNEAQLEKSRLLSDRFSAERPKGSFSTLEIQRTEQGDSAMYLCASRLQNSPLHFGNGTRLTVT.

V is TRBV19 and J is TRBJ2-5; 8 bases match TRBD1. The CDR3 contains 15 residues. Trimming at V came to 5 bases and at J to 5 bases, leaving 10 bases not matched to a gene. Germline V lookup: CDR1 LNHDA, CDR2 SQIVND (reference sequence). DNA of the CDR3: TGTGCCAGTAGTTCGAGACAGGGGACGCGGGAGACCCAGTACTTC. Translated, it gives CASSSRQGTRETQYF.

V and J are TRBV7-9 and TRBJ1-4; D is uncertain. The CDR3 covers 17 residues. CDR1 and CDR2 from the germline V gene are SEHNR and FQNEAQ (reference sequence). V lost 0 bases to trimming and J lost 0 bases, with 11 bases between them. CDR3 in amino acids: CASSLAHDTATNEKLFF. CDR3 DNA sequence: TGTGCCAGCAGCTTAGCCCATGACACCGCAACTAATGAAAAACTGTTTTTT.

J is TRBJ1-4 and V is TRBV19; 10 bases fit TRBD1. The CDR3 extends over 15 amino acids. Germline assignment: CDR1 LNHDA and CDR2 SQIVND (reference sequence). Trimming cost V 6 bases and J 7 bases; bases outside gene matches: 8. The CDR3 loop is CASRGTGVSSEKLFF. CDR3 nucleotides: TGTGCCAGTAGAGGGACAGGGGTTTCGAGTGAAAAACTGTTTTTT. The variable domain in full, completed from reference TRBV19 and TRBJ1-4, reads DGGITQSPKYLFRKEGQNVTLSCEQNLNHDAMYWYRQDPGQGLRLIYYSQIVNDFQKGDIAEGYSVSREKKESFPLTVTSAQKNPTAFYLCASRGTGVSSEKLFFGSGTQLSVL.

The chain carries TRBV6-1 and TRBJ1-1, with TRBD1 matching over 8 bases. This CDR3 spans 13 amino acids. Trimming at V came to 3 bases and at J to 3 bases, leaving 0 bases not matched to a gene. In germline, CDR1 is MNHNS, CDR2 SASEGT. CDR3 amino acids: CASSEDRDTEAFF. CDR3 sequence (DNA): TGTGCCAGCAGTGAGGACAGGGACACTGAAGCTTTCTTT.

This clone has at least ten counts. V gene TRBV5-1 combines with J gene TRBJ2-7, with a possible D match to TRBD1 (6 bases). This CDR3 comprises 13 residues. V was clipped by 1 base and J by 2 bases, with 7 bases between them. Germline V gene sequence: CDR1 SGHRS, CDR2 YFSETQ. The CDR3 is CASSLTGTYEQYF. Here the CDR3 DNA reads TGCGCCAGCAGCTTGACAGGGACCTACGAGCAGTACTTC.

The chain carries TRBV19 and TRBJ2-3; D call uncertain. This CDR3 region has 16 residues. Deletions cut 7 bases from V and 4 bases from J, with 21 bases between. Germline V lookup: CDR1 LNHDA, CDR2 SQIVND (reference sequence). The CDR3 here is CASNPGWPRSSDTQYF. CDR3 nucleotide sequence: TGTGCCAGTAACCCCGGGTGGCCGCGAAGTTCAGATACGCAGTATTTT.

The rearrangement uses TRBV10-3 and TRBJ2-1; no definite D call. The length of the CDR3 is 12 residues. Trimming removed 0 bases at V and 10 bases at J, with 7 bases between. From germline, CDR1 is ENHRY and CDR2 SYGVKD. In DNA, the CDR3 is TGTGCCATCAGTGAGTCGGGCCGGGAGCAGTTCTTC. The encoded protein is CAISESGREQFF.

This CDR3 reads CSAAYGETQYF. CDR3 bases: TGCAGTGCCGCCTACGGGGAGACCCAGTACTTC. This chain uses TRBV20-1 with TRBJ2-5; D unresolved. This CDR3 is built from 11 residues. Per germline, CDR1 DFQATT and CDR2 SNEGSKA (reference sequence). Trimming stripped 6 bases from V and 5 bases from J, with 10 bases between.

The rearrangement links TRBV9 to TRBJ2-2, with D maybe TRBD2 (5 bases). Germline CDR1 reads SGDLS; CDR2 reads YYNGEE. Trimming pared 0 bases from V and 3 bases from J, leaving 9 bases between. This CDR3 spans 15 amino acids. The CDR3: CASSVDGRDTGELFF. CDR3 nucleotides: TGTGCCAGCAGCGTAGATGGGCGGGACACCGGGGAGCTGTTTTTT.

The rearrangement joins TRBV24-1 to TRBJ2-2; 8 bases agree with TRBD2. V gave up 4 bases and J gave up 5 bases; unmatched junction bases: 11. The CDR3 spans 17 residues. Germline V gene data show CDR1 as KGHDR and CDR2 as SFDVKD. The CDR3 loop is CATSETGAGVRTGELFF. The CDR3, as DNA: TGTGCCACCAGTGAAACGGGAGCGGGAGTAAGAACCGGGGAGCTGTTTTTT.

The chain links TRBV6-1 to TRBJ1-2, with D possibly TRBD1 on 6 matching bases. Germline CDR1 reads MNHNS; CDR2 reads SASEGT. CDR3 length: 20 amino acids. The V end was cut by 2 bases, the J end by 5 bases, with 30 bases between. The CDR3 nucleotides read TGTGCCAGCAGTGAATTTCTTTGGGGCCTGGACACAGGGCGCTCTTATGGCTACACCTTC. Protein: CASSEFLWGLDTGRSYGYTF.

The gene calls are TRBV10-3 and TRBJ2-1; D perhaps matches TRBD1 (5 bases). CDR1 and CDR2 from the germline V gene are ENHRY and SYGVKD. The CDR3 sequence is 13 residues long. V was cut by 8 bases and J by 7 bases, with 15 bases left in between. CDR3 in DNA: TGTGCCATCGGGGATGGGGCCGATAATGAGCAGTTCTTC. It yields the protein CAIGDGADNEQFF.

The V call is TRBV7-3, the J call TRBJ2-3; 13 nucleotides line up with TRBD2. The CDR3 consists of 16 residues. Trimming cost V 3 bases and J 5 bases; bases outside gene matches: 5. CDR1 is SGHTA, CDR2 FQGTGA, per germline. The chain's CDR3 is CASSFGLAGDKDTQYF. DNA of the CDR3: TGTGCCAGCAGCTTCGGACTAGCGGGAGATAAAGATACGCAGTATTTT.

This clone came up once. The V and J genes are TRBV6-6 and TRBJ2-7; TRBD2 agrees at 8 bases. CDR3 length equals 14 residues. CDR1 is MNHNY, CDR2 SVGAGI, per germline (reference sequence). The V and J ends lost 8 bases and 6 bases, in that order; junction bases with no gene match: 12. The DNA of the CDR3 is TGTGCCAGCCGCCCCGGGAGGGCCTATGGCGAGCAGTACTTC. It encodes CASRPGRAYGEQYF.

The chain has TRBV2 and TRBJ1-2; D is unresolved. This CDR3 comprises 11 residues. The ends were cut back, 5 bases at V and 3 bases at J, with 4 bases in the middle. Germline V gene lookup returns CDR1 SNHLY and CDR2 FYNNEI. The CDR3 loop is CASSPYYGYTF. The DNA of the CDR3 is TGTGCCAGCAGTCCATACTATGGCTACACCTTC.

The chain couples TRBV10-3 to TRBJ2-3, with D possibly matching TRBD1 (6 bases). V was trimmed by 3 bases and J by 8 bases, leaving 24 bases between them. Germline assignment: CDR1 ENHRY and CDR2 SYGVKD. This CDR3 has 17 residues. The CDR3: CAISDNGGAAIQGTQYF. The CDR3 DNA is TGTGCCATCAGTGACAACGGCGGTGCGGCTATACAGGGTACGCAGTATTTT.

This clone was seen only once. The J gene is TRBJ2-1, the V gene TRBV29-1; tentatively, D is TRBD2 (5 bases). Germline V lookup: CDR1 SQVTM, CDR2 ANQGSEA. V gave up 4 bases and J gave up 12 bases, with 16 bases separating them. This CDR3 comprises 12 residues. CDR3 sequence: CSVGGSTEGQFF. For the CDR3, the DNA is TGCAGCGTTGGCGGGTCGACTGAAGGGCAGTTCTTC.

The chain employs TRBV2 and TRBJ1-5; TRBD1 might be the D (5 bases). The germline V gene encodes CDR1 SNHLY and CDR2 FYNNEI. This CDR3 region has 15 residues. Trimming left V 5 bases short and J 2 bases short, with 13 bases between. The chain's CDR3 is CASSSGITRNQPQHF. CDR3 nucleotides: TGTGCCAGCAGTTCAGGGATAACCCGCAATCAGCCCCAGCATTTT.

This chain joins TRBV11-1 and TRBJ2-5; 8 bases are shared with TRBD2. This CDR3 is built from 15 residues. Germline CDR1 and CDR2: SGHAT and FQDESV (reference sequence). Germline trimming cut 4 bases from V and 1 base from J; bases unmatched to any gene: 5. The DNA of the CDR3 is TGTGCCAGCAGCTACCGGACTAGCCCCCAAGAGACCCAGTACTTC. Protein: CASSYRTSPQETQYF.